This TCR beta chain was captured in a study of control samples from healthy donors and cancer patients. Trimming at V came to 7 bases and at J to 1 base, leaving 4 bases not matched to a gene. The length of the CDR3 is 14 residues. Germline CDR1 reads MNHEY; CDR2 reads SVGAGI. The repertoire was sequenced with immunoSEQ multiplex PCR; TCRdb's copy has only in-frame clones and lacks some. The table records 80,000 to 100,000 clones, roughly 92% of them present only once. The genes are TRBV6-5 and TRBJ1-3, with 7 bases that match TRBD1. Sequencing used blood. This clonotype was sampled from a human donor in good health. The donor label of this sample is uncertain. The CDR3, as DNA: TGTGCCAGCACTCAGACAGGGTCTGGAAACACCATATATTTT. As protein: CASTQTGSGNTIYF.